This paragraph covers one TCR beta chain sequence. Its antigen is unidentified. PCR amplification relied on 60 Vbeta primers (plus 13 Jbeta primers). Measured with immunoSEQ multiplex PCR; TCRdb has only the in-frame clones, and not every one. This sample contains some 84,000 clones. There were likely unrecorded immune exposures, though donors were nominally healthy when sampled. This sample is drawn from a study of cytomegalovirus exposure and HLA in healthy donors. Across the whole study: Unique TCRs numbering 75 million to 95 million, obtained from HLA-typed donors, made up an early data release.

The CDR3 runs to 13 residues. Germline CDR1 reads MNHEY; CDR2 reads SMNVEV (reference sequence). With 4 bases removed from V and 6 bases from J, the gap between germline ends came to 10 bases. Study-wide findings and caveats: A missense DCLRE1C variant was associated with V- and J-gene trimming of TCR beta chains in a later analysis, and an independent cohort replicated the association.

The V and J genes are TRBV27 and TRBJ2-1, with D tentatively TRBD1 (5 bases). The receptor was isolated from a man aged 45-60 years in good health and CMV-seronegative. The sample was PBMCs. This chain's CDR3 is CASSYRQLNEQFF. In DNA form, the CDR3 reads TGTGCCAGCAGTTATAGACAGCTCAATGAGCAGTTCTTC.